This T cell receptor (beta chain) was retrieved from a study of T cell responses to AZD1222 COVID-19 vaccine. The CDR3 contains 14 residues. Produced via immunoSEQ multiplex PCR; TCRdb's table is partial and in-frame only. This repertoire shows over 150,000 clones, 85% to 95% found once; its top ten account for 0.95% to 1.3%. Of note for this clone: What it binds is not known.

Points from the study as a whole: Spike-spanning, vaccine-associated CD4 TCRs were dominant at 160-218 and 743-854. Researchers took repertoire samples only after the peak T cell response had come.

The sequence derives from an adult who received the MenACWY meningococcal vaccine as a control. The V gene is TRBV21-1, the J gene TRBJ1-1; whether TRBD1, the table's D call, matches the DNA was not checked. TRBV21-1 constitutes a pseudogene. Here the sequenced sample was peripheral blood, taken 28 days after the second dose of the MenACWY control vaccine. This CDR3 is CASSKVGRDTEAFF. CDR3 in DNA: TGTGCCAGCAGCAAAGTGGGCAGGGACACTGAAGCTTTCTTT.